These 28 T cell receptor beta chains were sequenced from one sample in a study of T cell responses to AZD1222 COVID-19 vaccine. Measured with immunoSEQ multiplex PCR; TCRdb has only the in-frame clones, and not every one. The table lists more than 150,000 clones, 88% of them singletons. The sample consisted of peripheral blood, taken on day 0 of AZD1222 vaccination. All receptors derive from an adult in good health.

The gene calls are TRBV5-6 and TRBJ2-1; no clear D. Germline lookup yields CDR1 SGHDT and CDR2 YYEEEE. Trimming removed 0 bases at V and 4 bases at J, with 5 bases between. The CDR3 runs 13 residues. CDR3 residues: CASSLGWYNEQFF. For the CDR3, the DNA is TGTGCCAGCAGCTTGGGGTGGTACAATGAGCAGTTCTTC.

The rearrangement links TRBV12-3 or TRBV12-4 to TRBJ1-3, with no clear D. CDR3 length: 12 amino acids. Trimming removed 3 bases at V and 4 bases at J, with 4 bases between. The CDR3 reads CASSLNGNTIYF. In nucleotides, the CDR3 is TGTGCCAGCAGTTTGAACGGAAACACCATATATTTT.

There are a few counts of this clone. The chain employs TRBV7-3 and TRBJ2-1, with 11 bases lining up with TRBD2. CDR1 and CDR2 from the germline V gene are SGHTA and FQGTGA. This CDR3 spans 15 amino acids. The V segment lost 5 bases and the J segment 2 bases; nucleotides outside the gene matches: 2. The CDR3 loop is CASSLLAGAYNEQFF. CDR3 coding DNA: TGTGCCAGCAGCCTACTAGCGGGAGCCTACAATGAGCAGTTCTTC.

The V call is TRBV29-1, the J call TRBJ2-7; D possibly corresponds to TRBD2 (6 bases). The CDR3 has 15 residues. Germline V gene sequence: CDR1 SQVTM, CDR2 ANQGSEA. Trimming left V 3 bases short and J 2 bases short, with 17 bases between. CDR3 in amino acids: CSVDAGGSRAYEQYF. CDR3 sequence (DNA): TGCAGCGTTGATGCTGGGGGGAGCCGCGCCTACGAGCAGTACTTC.

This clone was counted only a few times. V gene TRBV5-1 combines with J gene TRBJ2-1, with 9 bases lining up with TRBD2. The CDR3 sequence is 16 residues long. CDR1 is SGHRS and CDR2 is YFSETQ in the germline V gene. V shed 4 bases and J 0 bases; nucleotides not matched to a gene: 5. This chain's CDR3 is CASSGGSGSSYNEQFF. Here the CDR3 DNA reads TGCGCCAGCAGCGGGGGTAGCGGGAGCTCCTACAATGAGCAGTTCTTC.

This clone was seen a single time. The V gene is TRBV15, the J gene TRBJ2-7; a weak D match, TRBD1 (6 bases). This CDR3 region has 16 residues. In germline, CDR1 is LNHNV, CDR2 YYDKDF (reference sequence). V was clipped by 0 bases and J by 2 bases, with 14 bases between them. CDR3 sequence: CATSRDGDNGAYEQYF. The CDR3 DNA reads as TGTGCCACCAGCAGAGATGGGGACAATGGAGCCTACGAGCAGTACTTC.

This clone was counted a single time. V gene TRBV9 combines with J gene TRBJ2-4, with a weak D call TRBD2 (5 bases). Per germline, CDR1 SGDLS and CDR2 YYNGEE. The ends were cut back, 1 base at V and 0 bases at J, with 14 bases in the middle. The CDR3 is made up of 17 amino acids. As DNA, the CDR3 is TGTGCCAGCAGCGTAAGCCCGGGAATCATAGCCAAAAACATTCAGTACTTC. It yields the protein CASSVSPGIIAKNIQYF.

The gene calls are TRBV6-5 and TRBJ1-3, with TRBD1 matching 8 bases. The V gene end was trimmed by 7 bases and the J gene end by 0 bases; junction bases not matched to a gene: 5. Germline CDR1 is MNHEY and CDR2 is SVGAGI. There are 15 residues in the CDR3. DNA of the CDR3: TGTGCCAGCACCCAGGGGGCTACCTCTGGAAACACCATATATTTT. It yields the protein CASTQGATSGNTIYF.

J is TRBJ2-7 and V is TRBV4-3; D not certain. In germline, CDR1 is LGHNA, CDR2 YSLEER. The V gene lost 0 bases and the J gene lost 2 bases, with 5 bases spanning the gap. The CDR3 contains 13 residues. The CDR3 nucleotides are TGCGCCAGCAGCCAAGATCTGGCCTACGAGCAGTACTTC. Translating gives CASSQDLAYEQYF.

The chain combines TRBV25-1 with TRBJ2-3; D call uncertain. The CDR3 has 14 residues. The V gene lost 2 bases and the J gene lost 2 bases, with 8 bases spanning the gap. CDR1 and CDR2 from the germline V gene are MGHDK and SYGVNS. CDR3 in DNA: TGTGCCAGCAGTGAAGGGCAGTACACAGATACGCAGTATTTT. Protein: CASSEGQYTDTQYF.

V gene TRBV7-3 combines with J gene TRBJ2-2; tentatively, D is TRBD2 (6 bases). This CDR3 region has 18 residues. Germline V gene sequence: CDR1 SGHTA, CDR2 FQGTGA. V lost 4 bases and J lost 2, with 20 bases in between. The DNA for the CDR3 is TGTGCCAGCAGCTCGGGACTTCGGTCTGGGACCAACACCGGGGAGCTGTTTTTT. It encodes CASSSGLRSGTNTGELFF.

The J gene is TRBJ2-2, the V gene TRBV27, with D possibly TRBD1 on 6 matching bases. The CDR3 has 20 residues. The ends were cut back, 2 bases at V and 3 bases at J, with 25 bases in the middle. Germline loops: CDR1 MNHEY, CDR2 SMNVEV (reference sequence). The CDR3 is CASSLTQGISLRPDTGELFF. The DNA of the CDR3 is TGTGCCAGCAGTTTAACCCAGGGGATATCCCTAAGGCCAGACACCGGGGAGCTGTTTTTT.

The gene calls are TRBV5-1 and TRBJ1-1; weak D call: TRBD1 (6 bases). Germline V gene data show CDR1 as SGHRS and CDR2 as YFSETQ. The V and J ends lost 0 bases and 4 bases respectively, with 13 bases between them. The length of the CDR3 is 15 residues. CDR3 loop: CASSLGTGIGTEAFF. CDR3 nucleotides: TGCGCCAGCAGCTTGGGAACAGGGATTGGCACTGAAGCTTTCTTT.

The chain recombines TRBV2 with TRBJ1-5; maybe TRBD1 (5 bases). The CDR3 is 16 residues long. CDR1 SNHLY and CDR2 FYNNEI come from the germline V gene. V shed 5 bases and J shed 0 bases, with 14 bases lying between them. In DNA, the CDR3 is TGTGCCAGCAGTTCCCAGGGTTTATATAGCAATCAGCCCCAGCATTTT. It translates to CASSSQGLYSNQPQHF.

CDR3 nucleotide sequence: TGTGCCAGCAGTTACTCTACAACCTACGAGCAGTACTTC. The encoded protein is CASSYSTTYEQYF. The rearrangement uses TRBV6-5 and TRBJ2-7; unclear D gene. The V and J ends lost 0 bases and 2 bases respectively, with 5 bases between them. CDR1 MNHEY and CDR2 SVGAGI come from the germline V gene. CDR3 length equals 13 residues.

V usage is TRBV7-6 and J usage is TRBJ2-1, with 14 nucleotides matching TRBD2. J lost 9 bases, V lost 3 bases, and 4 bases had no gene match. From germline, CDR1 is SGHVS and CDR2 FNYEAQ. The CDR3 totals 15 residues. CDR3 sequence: CASSFGTSGGGEQFF. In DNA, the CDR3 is TGTGCCAGCAGCTTTGGGACTAGCGGGGGTGGTGAGCAGTTCTTC.

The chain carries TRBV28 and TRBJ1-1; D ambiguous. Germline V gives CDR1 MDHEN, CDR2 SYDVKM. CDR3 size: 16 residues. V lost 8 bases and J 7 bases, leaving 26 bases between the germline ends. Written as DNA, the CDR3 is TGTGCCAGCGAAAAGTCTGCCCCGCTCCTCCCAGGTGAAGCTTTCTTT. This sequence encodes CASEKSAPLLPGEAFF.

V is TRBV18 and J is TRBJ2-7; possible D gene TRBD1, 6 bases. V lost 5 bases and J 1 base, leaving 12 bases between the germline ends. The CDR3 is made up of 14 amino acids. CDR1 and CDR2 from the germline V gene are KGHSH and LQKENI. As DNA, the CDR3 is TGTGCCAGCTCATCGTTGACAGGATCCTACGAGCAGTACTTC. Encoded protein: CASSSLTGSYEQYF.

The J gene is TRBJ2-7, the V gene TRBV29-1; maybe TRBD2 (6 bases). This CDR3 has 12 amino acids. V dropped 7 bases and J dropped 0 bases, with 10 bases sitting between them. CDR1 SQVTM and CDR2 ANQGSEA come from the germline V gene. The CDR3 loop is CSAHGGSYEQYF. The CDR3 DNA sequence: TGCAGCGCCCACGGGGGCTCCTACGAGCAGTACTTC.

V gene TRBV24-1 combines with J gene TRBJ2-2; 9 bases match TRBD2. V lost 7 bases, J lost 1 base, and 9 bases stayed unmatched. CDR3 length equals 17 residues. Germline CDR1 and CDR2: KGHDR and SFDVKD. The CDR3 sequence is CATRDKRLAENTGELFF. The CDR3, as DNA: TGTGCCACCAGAGACAAACGACTAGCGGAGAACACCGGGGAGCTGTTTTTT.

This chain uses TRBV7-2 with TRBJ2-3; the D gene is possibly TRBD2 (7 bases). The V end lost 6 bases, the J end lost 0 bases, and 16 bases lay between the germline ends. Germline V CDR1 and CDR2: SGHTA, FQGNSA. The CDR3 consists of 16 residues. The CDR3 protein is CASSSRGGGSTDTQYF. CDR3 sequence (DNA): TGTGCCAGCAGTTCCCGAGGGGGGGGCAGCACAGATACGCAGTATTTT.

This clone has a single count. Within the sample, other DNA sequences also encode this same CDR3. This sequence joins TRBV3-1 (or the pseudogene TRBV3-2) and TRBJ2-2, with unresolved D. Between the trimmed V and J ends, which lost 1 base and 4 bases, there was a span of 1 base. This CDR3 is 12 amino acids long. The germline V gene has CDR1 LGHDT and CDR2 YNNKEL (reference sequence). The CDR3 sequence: CASSQGTGELFF. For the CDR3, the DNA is TGTGCCAGCAGCCAAGGCACCGGGGAGCTGTTTTTT.

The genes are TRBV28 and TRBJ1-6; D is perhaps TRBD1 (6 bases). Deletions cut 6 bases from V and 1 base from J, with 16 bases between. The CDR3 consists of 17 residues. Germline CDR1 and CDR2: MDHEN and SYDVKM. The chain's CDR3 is CASSSLVGASYNSPLHF. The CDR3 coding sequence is TGTGCCAGCAGCTCCCTCGTGGGGGCATCCTATAATTCACCCCTCCACTTT.

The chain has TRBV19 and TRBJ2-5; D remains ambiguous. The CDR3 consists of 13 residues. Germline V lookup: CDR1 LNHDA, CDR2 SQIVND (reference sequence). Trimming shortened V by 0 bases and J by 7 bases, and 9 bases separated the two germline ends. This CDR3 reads CASSIEGSGTQYF. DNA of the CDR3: TGTGCCAGTAGTATAGAAGGGTCGGGGACCCAGTACTTC.

CDR3 nucleotides: TGTGCCAGCAGTTTCCGGGACAGGGACTATGGCTACACCTTC. This gives the protein CASSFRDRDYGYTF. The chain uses TRBV6-2 or TRBV6-3 and TRBJ1-2; 9 bases match TRBD1. Losses at the gene ends were 4 bases for V and 3 bases for J; bases not matched to a gene: 3. The CDR3 is 14 residues long. CDR1 is MNHEY and CDR2 is SVGEGT in the germline V gene.

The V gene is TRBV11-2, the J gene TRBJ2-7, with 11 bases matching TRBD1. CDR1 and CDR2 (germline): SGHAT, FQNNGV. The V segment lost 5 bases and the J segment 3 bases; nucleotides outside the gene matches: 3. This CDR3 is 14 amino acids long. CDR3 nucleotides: TGTGCCAGCAGCCCGGGACAGGGGGTCTACGAGCAGTACTTC. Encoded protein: CASSPGQGVYEQYF.

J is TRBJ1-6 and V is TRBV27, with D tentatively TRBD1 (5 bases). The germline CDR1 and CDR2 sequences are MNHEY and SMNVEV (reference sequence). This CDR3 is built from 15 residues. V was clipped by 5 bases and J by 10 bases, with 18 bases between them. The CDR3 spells CASSPPGIGVSPLHF. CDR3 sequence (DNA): TGTGCCAGCAGTCCCCCCGGGATAGGGGTCTCACCCCTCCACTTT.

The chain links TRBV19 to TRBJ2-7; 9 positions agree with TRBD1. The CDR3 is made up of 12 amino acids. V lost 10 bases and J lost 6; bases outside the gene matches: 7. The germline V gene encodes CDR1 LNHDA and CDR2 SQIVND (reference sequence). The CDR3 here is CAIGDRVGEQYF. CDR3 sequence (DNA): TGTGCCATTGGGGACAGGGTGGGCGAGCAGTACTTC.